One sample yielded the 30 T cell receptor beta chains listed below, sequenced in a study of blood T cell repertoires in COVID-19. Profiling relied on immunoSEQ multiplex PCR, and the TCRdb table lists in-frame clones only, not all of them. The profile shows some 130,000 clones, about 87% of them singletons. Sequenced: peripheral blood. Receptors originate from a human donor in a cohort sampled during active COVID-19.

The chain couples TRBV11-2 to TRBJ1-1; D is unresolved. Trimming pared 0 bases from V and 2 bases from J, leaving 7 bases between. Per the germline V gene, CDR1 is SGHAT and CDR2 is FQNNGV. This CDR3 spans 14 amino acids. CDR3 sequence (DNA): TGTGCCAGCAGCTTAGAACATCCAAACACTGAAGCTTTCTTT. It translates to CASSLEHPNTEAFF.

The rearrangement links TRBV9 to TRBJ1-3; 7 bases are a match to TRBD1. The CDR3 runs to 15 residues. Germline V gene lookup returns CDR1 SGDLS and CDR2 YYNGEE. V shed 0 bases, J shed 2 bases, and the junction held 2 bases outside the gene matches. The CDR3 coding sequence is TGTGCCAGCAGCGTAGACAGGGGAACTGGAAACACCATATATTTT. Protein sequence: CASSVDRGTGNTIYF.

The chain recombines TRBV6-5 with TRBJ2-3, with TRBD1 identical over 8 bases. CDR1 is MNHEY and CDR2 is SVGAGI in the germline V gene. V lost 11 bases and J lost 4; bases outside the gene matches: 8. This CDR3 region has 13 residues. CDR3 nucleotides: TGTGCCGTGACAGGGGAGGCCGCAGATACGCAGTATTTT. Encoded protein: CAVTGEAADTQYF.

The J gene is TRBJ2-3, the V gene TRBV29-1, with unresolved D. Trimming took off 3 bases at V and 0 bases at J, with 4 bases between the two ends. Germline CDR1 reads SQVTM; CDR2 reads ANQGSEA. The CDR3 runs 12 residues. CDR3 coding DNA: TGCAGCGTTGATACTAGCACAGATACGCAGTATTTT. This gives the protein CSVDTSTDTQYF.

The gene calls are TRBV16 and TRBJ2-1; 8 nucleotides line up with TRBD1. Looked up from germline, CDR1 is KGHSY and CDR2 is FQNENV. The V segment lost 8 bases and the J segment 3 bases; nucleotides outside the gene matches: 6. This CDR3 spans 14 amino acids. This chain's CDR3 is CASHDRGGYNEQFF. The CDR3 coding sequence is TGTGCCAGCCACGACAGGGGAGGCTACAATGAGCAGTTCTTC.

This clone was recorded a few times. V and J are TRBV7-9 and TRBJ1-1; the D gene is possibly TRBD1 (5 bases). The ends were cut back, 2 bases at V and 5 bases at J, with 9 bases in the middle. This CDR3 region has 13 residues. CDR1 and CDR2 (germline): SEHNR, FQNEAQ (reference sequence). In DNA, the CDR3 is TGTGCCAGCAGCTTAAGGGGTGGGACTGAAGCTTTCTTT. This sequence encodes CASSLRGGTEAFF.

The V call is TRBV5-1, the J call TRBJ2-5, with D unresolved. There are 12 residues in the CDR3. V lost 1 base and J 3 bases, leaving 4 bases between the germline ends. CDR1 is SGHRS and CDR2 is YFSETQ in the germline V gene. CDR3 DNA: TGCGCCAGCAGCTTGAACAAAGAGACCCAGTACTTC. It encodes CASSLNKETQYF.

The chain couples TRBV4-1 to TRBJ2-3; 8 bases agree with TRBD1. CDR1 and CDR2 from the germline V gene are MGHRA and YSYEKL. V shed 4 bases, J shed 2 bases, and the junction held 14 bases outside the gene matches. The CDR3 consists of 18 residues. The CDR3 region has the DNA TGCGCCAGCAGCCGGAGTCGCGGACAGGGCTTCCCCACAGATACGCAGTATTTT. Its protein is CASSRSRGQGFPTDTQYF.

This chain links TRBV6-5 with TRBJ1-6, with D unresolved. CDR3 length: 12 amino acids. Trimming pared 5 bases from V and 7 bases from J, leaving 6 bases between. Looked up from germline, CDR1 is MNHEY and CDR2 is SVGAGI. The CDR3 sequence: CASSTRNSPLHF. The CDR3 coding sequence is TGTGCCAGCAGTACACGAAATTCACCCCTCCACTTT.

This clone was observed a few times. The CDR3: CASSYSASAEETQYF. CDR3 nucleotide sequence: TGTGCCAGCAGTTACTCTGCTAGCGCGGAGGAGACCCAGTACTTC. The J gene is TRBJ2-5, the V gene TRBV6-5, with D perhaps TRBD2 (6 bases). The germline CDR1 and CDR2 sequences are MNHEY and SVGAGI. Trimming removed 0 bases from V and 5 bases from J, with 13 bases in between. The CDR3 extends over 15 amino acids.

The rearrangement joins TRBV2 to TRBJ1-5, with a weak D call TRBD1 (6 bases). V shed 5 bases and J shed 4 bases, with 15 bases lying between them. Germline-derived CDR1 and CDR2 are SNHLY and FYNNEI. The CDR3 runs to 15 residues. The CDR3 nucleotides are TGTGCCAGCAGTAATACAGGGTTAGGGAATCAGCCCCAGCATTTT. Translation gives CASSNTGLGNQPQHF.

The CDR3 DNA follows: TGTGCCAGCAGTTCTAGCGGGGGGGCGTCCTACAATGAGCAGTTCTTC. This encodes CASSSSGGASYNEQFF. The rearrangement joins TRBV5-5 to TRBJ2-1; 12 nucleotides agree with TRBD2. The CDR3 has 16 amino acids. V shed 5 bases, J shed 1 base, and the junction held 4 bases outside the gene matches. CDR1 SGHKS and CDR2 YYEKEE come from the germline V gene (reference sequence).

The genes are TRBV18 and TRBJ1-1; D not resolved. Germline V lookup: CDR1 KGHSH, CDR2 LQKENI. The V end was cut by 0 bases, the J end by 7 bases, with 9 bases between. This CDR3 has 13 residues. The chain's CDR3 is CASSPPSGFEAFF. In DNA, the CDR3 is TGTGCCAGCTCACCACCTTCGGGGTTTGAAGCTTTCTTT.

The gene calls are TRBV4-3 and TRBJ2-3; perhaps TRBD2 as D (6 bases). Trimming took off 1 base at V and 8 bases at J, with 10 bases between the two ends. The CDR3 extends over 13 amino acids. The germline V gene has CDR1 LGHNA and CDR2 YSLEER. The CDR3 here is CASSQVRGGTQYF. CDR3 nucleotides: TGCGCCAGCAGCCAAGTCCGGGGAGGTACGCAGTATTTT.

This chain links TRBV5-4 with TRBJ1-2; D unclear. There are 13 residues in the CDR3. The ends were cut back, 0 bases at V and 8 bases at J, with 11 bases in the middle. CDR1 is SGHNT and CDR2 is YYREEE in the germline V gene (reference sequence). CDR3 residues: CASSLVGGGGYTF. CDR3 nucleotide sequence: TGTGCCAGCAGCTTGGTTGGCGGTGGCGGCTACACCTTC.

This chain connects TRBV7-9 to TRBJ2-7, with TRBD1 matching over 8 bases. This CDR3 has 14 amino acids. V lost 1 base, J lost 4 bases, and 3 bases stayed unmatched. Per the germline V gene, CDR1 is SEHNR and CDR2 is FQNEAQ (reference sequence). CDR3 amino acids: CASSLGTGIYEQYF. CDR3 coding DNA: TGTGCCAGCAGCTTAGGGACAGGGATATACGAGCAGTACTTC.

This chain uses TRBV2 with TRBJ1-6; D is perhaps TRBD1 (6 bases). Germline V gene lookup returns CDR1 SNHLY and CDR2 FYNNEI. This CDR3 region has 14 residues. The V gene lost 1 base and the J gene lost 8 bases, with 9 bases spanning the gap. The CDR3 is CASSEGRGYSPLHF. In nucleotides, the CDR3 is TGTGCCAGCAGTGAAGGCAGGGGATATTCACCCCTCCACTTT.

The chain couples TRBV11-1 to TRBJ2-1; 10 nucleotides line up with TRBD2. Germline-derived CDR1 and CDR2 are SGHAT and FQDESV (reference sequence). The J segment lost 8 bases and the V segment lost 5 bases, leaving 9 bases of the junction unmatched. The CDR3 has 15 residues. DNA for the CDR3: TGTGCCAGCAGCCCTCCGAGCGGGAGGGCCCATGAGCAGTTCTTC. The encoded protein is CASSPPSGRAHEQFF. Filled out from reference TRBV11-1 and TRBJ2-1, the complete variable domain reads EAEVAQSPRYKITEKSQAVAFWCDPISGHATLYWYRQILGQGPELLVQFQDESVVDDSQLPKDRFSAERLKGVDSTLKIQPAELGDSAMYLCASSPPSGRAHEQFFGPGTRLTVL.

The V gene is TRBV30, the J gene TRBJ1-2; tentatively, D is TRBD1 (5 bases). CDR1 and CDR2 from the germline V gene are GTSNPN and SVGIG (reference sequence). The CDR3 is made up of 13 amino acids. V was clipped by 1 base and J by 9 bases, with 15 bases between them. The chain's CDR3 is CAWSGDDRLSYTF. The CDR3 DNA reads as TGTGCCTGGAGTGGCGACGACAGACTGAGCTACACCTTC. The whole variable domain, remainder taken from reference TRBV30 and TRBJ1-2, is SQTIHQWPATLVQPVGSPLSLECTVEGTSNPNLYWYRQAAGRGLQLLFYSVGIGQISSEVPQNLSASRPQDRQFILSSKKLLLSDSGFYLCAWSGDDRLSYTFGSGTRLTVV.

The rearrangement uses TRBV7-2 and TRBJ2-3, with 9 bases matching TRBD2. V trimming: 3 bases; J trimming: 4 bases; junction bases outside the gene matches: 8. The germline CDR1 and CDR2 sequences are SGHTA and FQGNSA. The CDR3 consists of 16 residues. CDR3 loop: CASSFPSGGQPDTQYF. CDR3 sequence (DNA): TGTGCCAGCAGCTTCCCCAGCGGGGGGCAGCCAGATACGCAGTATTTT.

This rearrangement joins TRBV5-1 to TRBJ2-3; tentative D call: TRBD1 (5 bases). From germline, CDR1 is SGHRS and CDR2 YFSETQ. With 0 bases removed from V and 4 bases from J, the gap between germline ends came to 9 bases. This CDR3 contains 14 residues. The DNA of the CDR3 is TGCGCCAGCAGCTTGGGTGGGGCCGCAGATACGCAGTATTTT. This encodes CASSLGGAADTQYF.

This chain uses TRBV11-3 with TRBJ2-1; 8 nucleotides line up with TRBD1. Germline loops: CDR1 SGHNT, CDR2 YENEEA. J was trimmed by 4 bases and V by 5 bases; bases with no gene match: 7. The CDR3 covers 15 residues. Here the CDR3 DNA reads TGTGCCAGCAGCCCTACAGGGGGTGCGTACAATGAGCAGTTCTTC. Its protein product is CASSPTGGAYNEQFF.

The chain is built from TRBV21-1 and TRBJ2-7; the table names TRBD2, a call not compared with the DNA. TRBV21-1 is termed a pseudogene. The CDR3 loop spans 15 amino acids. The CDR3 nucleotides read TGTGCCAGCAGCATATACGGGAGGGCTTCCTACGAGCAGTACGTC. Translated, it gives CASSIYGRASYEQYV.

The genes are TRBV18 and TRBJ2-7, with 7 nucleotides matching TRBD1. This CDR3 contains 14 residues. CDR1 and CDR2 from the germline V gene are KGHSH and LQKENI. The ends lost 5 bases at V and 4 bases at J; junction bases unmatched: 8. The CDR3 nucleotides are TGTGCCAGCTCATCCGGGACAGCAGGGTACGAGCAGTACGTC. Protein product: CASSSGTAGYEQYV.

The table lists this clone with a count of one. This chain connects TRBV10-2 to TRBJ1-3; 9 positions match TRBD1. Germline lookup yields CDR1 WSHSY and CDR2 SAAADI. Unmatched junction bases numbered 9, after V lost 6 bases and J lost 0 bases. The CDR3 contains 17 residues. In DNA form, the CDR3 reads TGCGCCAGCAGCCATAGGACAGGGGACAACTCTGGAAACACCATATATTTT. Protein sequence: CASSHRTGDNSGNTIYF.

The chain is built from TRBV18 and TRBJ1-1; D possibly corresponds to TRBD1 (5 bases). Trimming cost V 0 bases and J 1 base, with 12 bases left between them. The CDR3 covers 16 residues. CDR1 KGHSH and CDR2 LQKENI come from the germline V gene. The CDR3 nucleotides read TGTGCCAGCTCACCACCAAAGCCGACAGCGAACACTGAAGCTTTCTTT. Amino acids: CASSPPKPTANTEAFF.

The gene calls are TRBV7-8 and TRBJ2-3; TRBD1 agrees at 10 bases. With V trimmed by 5 bases and J by 4 bases, 12 bases remained unmatched. The length of the CDR3 is 17 residues. Per the germline V gene, CDR1 is SGHVS and CDR2 is FQNEAQ. CDR3 loop: CASSPTGTGVISDTQYF. Here the CDR3 DNA reads TGTGCCAGCAGCCCCACCGGGACAGGGGTGATATCAGATACGCAGTATTTT.

The chain uses TRBV9 and TRBJ1-1; TRBD1 matches at 11 bases. CDR3 length: 14 amino acids. Germline loops: CDR1 SGDLS, CDR2 YYNGEE. V shed 3 bases, J shed 5 bases, and the junction held 3 bases outside the gene matches. This CDR3 reads CASSDGTGGTEAFF. In DNA, the CDR3 is TGTGCCAGCAGCGATGGGACAGGGGGAACTGAAGCTTTCTTT.

This chain links TRBV19 with TRBJ1-2, with 12 bases that match TRBD1. The V gene end was trimmed by 4 bases and the J gene end by 7 bases; junction bases not matched to a gene: 7. This CDR3 region has 15 residues. CDR1 and CDR2 (germline): LNHDA, SQIVND (reference sequence). The CDR3 DNA reads as TGTGCCAGTAGTACCACCGGGACAGGGGGCACTGGCTACACCTTC. As protein: CASSTTGTGGTGYTF.

This chain uses TRBV6-5 with TRBJ2-3; 9 nucleotides align to TRBD1. The junction had 4 bases not matched to a gene; V was cut back by 5 bases and J by 1 base. In germline, CDR1 is MNHEY, CDR2 SVGAGI. The CDR3 is made up of 15 amino acids. CDR3 sequence (DNA): TGTGCCAGCAGTCACCGGGACAGGGGCACAGATACGCAGTATTTT. Translated: CASSHRDRGTDTQYF.